This T cell receptor (beta chain) was obtained from a study of cytomegalovirus exposure and HLA in healthy donors. The primer mix had 60 Vbeta and 13 Jbeta primers. Clones were sequenced by immunoSEQ multiplex PCR, and TCRdb holds only the in-frame ones, with some missing. Of about 78,000 clones listed, 55% to 85% are singletons. V was pared by 8 bases and J by 4 bases, with 14 bases between. The CDR3 sequence is 13 residues long. This sequence originates from a woman between 40 and 50 years old in good health and CMV-seropositive. The sequencing sample was made of PBMCs. The rearrangement links TRBV23-1 to TRBJ1-1; D unclear. TRBV23-1 is marked as an open reading frame, function uncertain. CDR3 DNA: TGCGCCAGCCGCGCCCACACAGTCACTGAAGCTTTCTTT. It codes for CASRAHTVTEAFF.